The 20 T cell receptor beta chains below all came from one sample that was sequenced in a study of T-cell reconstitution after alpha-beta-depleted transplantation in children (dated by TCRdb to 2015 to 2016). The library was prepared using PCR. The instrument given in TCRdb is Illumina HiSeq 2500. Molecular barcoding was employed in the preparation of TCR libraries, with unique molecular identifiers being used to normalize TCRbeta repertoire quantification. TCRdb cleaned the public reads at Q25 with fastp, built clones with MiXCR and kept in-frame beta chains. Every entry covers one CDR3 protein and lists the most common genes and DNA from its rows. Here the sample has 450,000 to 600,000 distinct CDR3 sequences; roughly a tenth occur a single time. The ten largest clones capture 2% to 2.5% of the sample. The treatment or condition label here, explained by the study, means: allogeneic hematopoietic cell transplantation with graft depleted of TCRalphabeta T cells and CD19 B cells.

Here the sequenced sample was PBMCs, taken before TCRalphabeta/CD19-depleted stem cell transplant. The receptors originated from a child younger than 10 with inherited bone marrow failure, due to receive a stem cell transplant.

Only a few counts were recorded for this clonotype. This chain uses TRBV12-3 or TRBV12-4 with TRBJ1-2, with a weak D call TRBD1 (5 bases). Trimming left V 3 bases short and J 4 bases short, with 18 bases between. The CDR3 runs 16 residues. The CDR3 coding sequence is TGTGCCAGCAGTTTTGATCCCGGGGGGGGGTTCTATGGCTACACCTTC. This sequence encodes CASSFDPGGGFYGYTF.

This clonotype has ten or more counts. The CDR3 DNA reads TGTGCCAGCAGCTTAAGCAGGACAGGGTCCTACAATGAGCAGTTCTTC. It yields the protein CASSLSRTGSYNEQFF. The V and J genes are TRBV7-6 and TRBJ2-1; 8 bases map to TRBD1. This CDR3 contains 16 residues. The V gene end was trimmed by 2 bases and the J gene end by 1 base; junction bases not matched to a gene: 4. The germline V gene encodes CDR1 SGHVS and CDR2 FNYEAQ.

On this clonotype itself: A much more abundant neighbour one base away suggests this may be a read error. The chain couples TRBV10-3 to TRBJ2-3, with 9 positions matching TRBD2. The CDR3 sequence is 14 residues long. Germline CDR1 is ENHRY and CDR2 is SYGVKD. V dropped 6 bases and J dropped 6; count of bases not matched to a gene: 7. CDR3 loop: CAISTGLAYDTQYF. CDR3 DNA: TGTGCCATCAGCACGGGACTAGCATATGATACGCAGTATTTT.

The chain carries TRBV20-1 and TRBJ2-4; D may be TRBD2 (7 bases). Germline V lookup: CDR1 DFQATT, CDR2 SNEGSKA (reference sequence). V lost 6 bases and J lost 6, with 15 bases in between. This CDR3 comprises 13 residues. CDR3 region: CSALGGGGNIQYF. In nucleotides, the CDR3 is TGCAGTGCCCTTGGGGGCGGGGGAAACATTCAGTACTTC.

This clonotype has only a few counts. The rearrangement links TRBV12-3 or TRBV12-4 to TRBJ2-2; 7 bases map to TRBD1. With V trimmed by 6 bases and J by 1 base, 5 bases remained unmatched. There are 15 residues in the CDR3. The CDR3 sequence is CASRPGQVNTGELFF. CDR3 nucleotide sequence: TGTGCCAGCAGACCAGGACAGGTGAACACCGGGGAGCTGTTTTTT.

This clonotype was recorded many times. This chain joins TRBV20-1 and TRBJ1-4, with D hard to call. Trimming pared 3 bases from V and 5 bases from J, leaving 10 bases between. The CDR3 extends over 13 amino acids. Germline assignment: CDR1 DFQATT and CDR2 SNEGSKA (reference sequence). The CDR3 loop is CSASRQNNEKLFF. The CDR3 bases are TGCAGTGCTAGCCGTCAGAACAATGAAAAACTGTTTTTT.

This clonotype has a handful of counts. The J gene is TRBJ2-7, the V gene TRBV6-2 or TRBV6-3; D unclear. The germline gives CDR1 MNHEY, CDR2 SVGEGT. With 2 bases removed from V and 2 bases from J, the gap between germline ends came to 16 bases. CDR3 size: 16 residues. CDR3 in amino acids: CASSYTDSRPTYEQYF. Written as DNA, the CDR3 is TGTGCCAGCAGTTACACCGACTCCCGACCGACCTACGAGCAGTACTTC.

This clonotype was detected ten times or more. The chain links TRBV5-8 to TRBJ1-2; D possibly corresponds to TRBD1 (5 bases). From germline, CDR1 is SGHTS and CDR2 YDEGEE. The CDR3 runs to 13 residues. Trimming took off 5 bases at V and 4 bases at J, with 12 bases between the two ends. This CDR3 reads CASSFDSFYGYTF. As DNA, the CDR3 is TGTGCCAGCAGTTTTGACAGCTTCTATGGCTACACCTTC.

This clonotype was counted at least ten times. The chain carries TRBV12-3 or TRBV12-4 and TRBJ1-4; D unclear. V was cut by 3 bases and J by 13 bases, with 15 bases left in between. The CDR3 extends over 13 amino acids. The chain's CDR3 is CASSFLRARSLFF. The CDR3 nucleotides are TGTGCCAGCAGTTTTTTGAGGGCCCGGTCACTGTTTTTT.

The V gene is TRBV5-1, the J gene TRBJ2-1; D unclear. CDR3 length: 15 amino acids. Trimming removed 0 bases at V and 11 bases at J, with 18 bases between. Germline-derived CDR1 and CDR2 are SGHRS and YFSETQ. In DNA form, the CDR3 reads TGCGCCAGCAGCTTGGAGGAGAACCGCGGAATGAAGCAGTTCTTC. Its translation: CASSLEENRGMKQFF. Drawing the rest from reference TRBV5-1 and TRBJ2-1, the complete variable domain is KAGVTQTPRYLIKTRGQQVTLSCSPISGHRSVSWYQQTPGQGLQFLFEYFSETQRNKGNFPGRFSGRQFSNSRSEMNVSTLELGDSALYLCASSLEENRGMKQFFGPGTRLTVL.

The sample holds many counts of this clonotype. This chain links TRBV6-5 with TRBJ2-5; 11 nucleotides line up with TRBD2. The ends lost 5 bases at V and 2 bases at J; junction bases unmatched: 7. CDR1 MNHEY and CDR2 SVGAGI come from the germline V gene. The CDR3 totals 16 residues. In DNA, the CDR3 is TGTGCCAGCAGTCCCTGGACTAGCGGGTATCAAGAGACCCAGTACTTC. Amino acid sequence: CASSPWTSGYQETQYF.

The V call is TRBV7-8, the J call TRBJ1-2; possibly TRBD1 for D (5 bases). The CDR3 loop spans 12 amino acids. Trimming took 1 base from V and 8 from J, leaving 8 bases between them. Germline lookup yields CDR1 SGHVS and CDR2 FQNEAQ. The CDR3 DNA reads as TGTGCCAGCAGCTTAGGGGGGATGGGCTACACCTTC. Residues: CASSLGGMGYTF.

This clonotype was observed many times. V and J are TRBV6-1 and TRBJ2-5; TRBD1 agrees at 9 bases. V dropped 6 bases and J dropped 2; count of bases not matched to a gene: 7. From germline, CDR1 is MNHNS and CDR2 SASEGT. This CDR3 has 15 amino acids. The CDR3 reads CASSSPGQGQETQYF. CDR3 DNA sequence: TGTGCCAGCAGCTCTCCGGGACAGGGTCAAGAGACCCAGTACTTC.

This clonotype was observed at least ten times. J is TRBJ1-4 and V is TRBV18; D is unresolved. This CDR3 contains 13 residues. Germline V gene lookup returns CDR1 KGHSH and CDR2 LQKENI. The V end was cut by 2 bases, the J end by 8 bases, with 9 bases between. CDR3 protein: CASSPGVDEKLFF. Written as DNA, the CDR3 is TGTGCCAGCTCACCAGGGGTGGACGAAAAACTGTTTTTT.

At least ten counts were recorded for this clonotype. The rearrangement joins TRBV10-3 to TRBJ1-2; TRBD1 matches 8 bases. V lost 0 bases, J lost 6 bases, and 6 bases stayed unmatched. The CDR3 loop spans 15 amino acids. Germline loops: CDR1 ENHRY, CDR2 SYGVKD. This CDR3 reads CAISESAGGLNGYTF. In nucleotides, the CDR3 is TGTGCCATCAGTGAGTCTGCAGGGGGCTTAAATGGCTACACCTTC.

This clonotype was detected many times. The CDR3, as DNA: TGTGCCATCAGTGAGTCCCCTTTAAAGCGGAACCAAGAGACCCAGTACTTC. Its translation is CAISESPLKRNQETQYF. This chain joins TRBV10-3 and TRBJ2-5, with D possibly TRBD2 on 5 matching bases. Trimming removed 0 bases at V and 0 bases at J, with 14 bases between. This CDR3 comprises 17 residues. CDR1 is ENHRY and CDR2 is SYGVKD in the germline V gene.

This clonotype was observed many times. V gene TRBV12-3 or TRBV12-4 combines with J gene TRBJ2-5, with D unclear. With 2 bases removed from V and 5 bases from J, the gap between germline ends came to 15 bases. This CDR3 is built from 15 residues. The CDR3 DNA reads TGTGCCAGCAGTTTAAGACTCACTGTCGGGGAGACCCAGTACTTC. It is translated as CASSLRLTVGETQYF.

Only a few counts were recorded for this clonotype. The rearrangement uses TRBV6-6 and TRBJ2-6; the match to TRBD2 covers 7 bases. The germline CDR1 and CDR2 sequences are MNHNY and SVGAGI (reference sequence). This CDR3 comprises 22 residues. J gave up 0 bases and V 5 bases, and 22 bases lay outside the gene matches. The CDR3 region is CASSLLSGGPTISHSGANVLTF. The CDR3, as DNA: TGTGCCAGCAGTCTCCTCTCGGGGGGTCCAACCATCTCCCACTCTGGGGCCAACGTCCTGACTTTC.

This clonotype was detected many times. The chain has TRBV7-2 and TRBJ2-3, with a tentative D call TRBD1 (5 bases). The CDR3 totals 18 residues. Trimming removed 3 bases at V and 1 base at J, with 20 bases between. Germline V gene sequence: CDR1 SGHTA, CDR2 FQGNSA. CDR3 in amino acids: CASSFRLGAGKGTDTQYF. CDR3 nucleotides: TGTGCCAGCAGCTTCAGGCTAGGGGCAGGGAAGGGCACAGATACGCAGTATTTT.

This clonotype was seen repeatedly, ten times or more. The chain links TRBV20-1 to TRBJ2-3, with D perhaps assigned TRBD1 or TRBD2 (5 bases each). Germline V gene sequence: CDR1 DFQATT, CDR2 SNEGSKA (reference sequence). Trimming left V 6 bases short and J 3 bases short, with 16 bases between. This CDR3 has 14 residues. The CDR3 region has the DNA TGCAGTGCCTTCCGAGGGGTAAAGACAGATACGCAGTATTTT. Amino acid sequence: CSAFRGVKTDTQYF.